This T cell receptor beta chain was obtained from a study of vaccination and CD4 T cells after COVID-19. Study-wide points: Convalescent patients had a median roughly 86% of post-vaccine SARS-CoV-2-reactive clones that were detected only after vaccination, not before it.

In the case of this clonotype: Its antigen is undetermined.

Time point indicated: late sampling 161 to 241 days after vaccination in a few convalescent patients. Treatment indicated: approximately nine-day PBMC culture with coronavirus spike peptide pools or control peptides (ViraFEST assay). The Oncomine TCR Beta short-read assay was what sequenced the DNA obtained from cultured CD4+ T cells. From CD4+ T cells that had been cultured, genomic DNA was extracted. TCRdb fed the PCR reads into MiXCR, producing one record per CDR3 protein. The table includes 15,000 to 20,000 distinct CDR3 sequences, about 40% detected once. The CDR3 is 17 residues long. CDR1 is SGHNT and CDR2 is YYREEE in the germline V gene (reference sequence). V gave up 0 bases and J gave up 3 bases; unmatched junction bases: 8.

The gene calls are TRBV5-4 and TRBJ1-1, with 10 bases matching TRBD1. The sample was CD4+ T cells from blood, cultured in vitro, taken about 7 months after SARS-CoV-2 vaccination. The origin of this receptor is a human donor who had recovered from COVID-19. The CDR3 loop is CASSLALWGTGDTEAFF. The CDR3 DNA reads TGTGCCAGCAGCTTGGCCTTGTGGGGGACAGGGGACACTGAAGCTTTCTTT. Based on the CDR3 plus reference TRBV5-4 and TRBJ1-1, the full variable domain is ETGVTQSPTHLIKTRGQQVTLRCSSQSGHNTVSWYQQALGQGPQFIFQYYREEENGRGNFPPRFSGLQFPNYSSELNVNALELDDSALYLCASSLALWGTGDTEAFFGQGTRLTVV.